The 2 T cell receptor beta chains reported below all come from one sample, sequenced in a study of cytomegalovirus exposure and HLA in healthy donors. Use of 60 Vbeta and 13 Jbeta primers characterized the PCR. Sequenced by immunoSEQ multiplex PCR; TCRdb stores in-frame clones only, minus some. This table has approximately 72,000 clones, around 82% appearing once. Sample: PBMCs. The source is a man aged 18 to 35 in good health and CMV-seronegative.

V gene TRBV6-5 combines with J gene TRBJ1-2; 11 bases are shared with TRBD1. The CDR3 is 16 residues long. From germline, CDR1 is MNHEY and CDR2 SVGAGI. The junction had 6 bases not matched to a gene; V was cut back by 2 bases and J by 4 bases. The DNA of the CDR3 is TGTGCCAGCAGTTACCCGGGACAGGGGGGGGGCTATGGCTACACCTTC. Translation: CASSYPGQGGGYGYTF.

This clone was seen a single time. CDR3 amino acids: CASSEDRFNTGYTF. In DNA, the CDR3 is TGTGCCAGCAGTGAAGACAGGTTTAATACTGGCTACACCTTC. This rearrangement joins TRBV2 to TRBJ1-2; D perhaps matches TRBD1 (5 bases). V gave up 1 base and J gave up 7 bases, with 13 bases separating them. The CDR3 sequence is 14 residues long. Germline assignment: CDR1 SNHLY and CDR2 FYNNEI.